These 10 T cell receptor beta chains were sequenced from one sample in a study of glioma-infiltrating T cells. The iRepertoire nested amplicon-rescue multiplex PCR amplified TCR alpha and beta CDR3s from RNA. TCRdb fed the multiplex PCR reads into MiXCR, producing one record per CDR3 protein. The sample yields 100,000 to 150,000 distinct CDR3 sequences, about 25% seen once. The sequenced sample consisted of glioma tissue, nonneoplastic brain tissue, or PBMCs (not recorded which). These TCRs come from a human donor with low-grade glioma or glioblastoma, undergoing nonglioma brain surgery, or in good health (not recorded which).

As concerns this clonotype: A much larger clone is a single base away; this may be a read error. As DNA, the CDR3 is TGTGCCGGCAGCTCCCAGGGGTACTCACCCCTCCACTTT. This translates into CAGSSQGYSPLHF. V and J are TRBV7-2 and TRBJ1-6; the D gene is possibly TRBD1 (6 bases). The CDR3 is 13 amino acids. The V gene's germline CDR1 is SGHTA and CDR2 FQGNSA.

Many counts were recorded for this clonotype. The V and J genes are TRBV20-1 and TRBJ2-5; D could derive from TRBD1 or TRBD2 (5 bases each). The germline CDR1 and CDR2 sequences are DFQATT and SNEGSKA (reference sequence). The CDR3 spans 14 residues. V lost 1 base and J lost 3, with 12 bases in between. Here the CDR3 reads CSARGGIVEETQYF. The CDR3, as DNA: TGCAGTGCTAGAGGGGGGATCGTGGAAGAGACCCAGTACTTC.

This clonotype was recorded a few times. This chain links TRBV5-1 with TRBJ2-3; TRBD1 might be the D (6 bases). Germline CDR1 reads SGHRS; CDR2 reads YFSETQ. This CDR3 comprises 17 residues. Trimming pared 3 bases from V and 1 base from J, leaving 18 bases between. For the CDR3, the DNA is TGCGCCAGCAGCTCGTTCCCGAGAGGGGGAGGCACAGATACGCAGTATTTT. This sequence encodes CASSSFPRGGGTDTQYF.

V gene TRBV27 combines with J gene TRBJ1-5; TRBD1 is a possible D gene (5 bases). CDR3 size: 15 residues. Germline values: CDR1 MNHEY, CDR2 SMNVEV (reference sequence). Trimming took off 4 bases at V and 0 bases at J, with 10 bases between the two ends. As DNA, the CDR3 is TGTGCCAGCAGTTCCGGGGCGGATAGCAATCAGCCCCAGCATTTT. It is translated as CASSSGADSNQPQHF.

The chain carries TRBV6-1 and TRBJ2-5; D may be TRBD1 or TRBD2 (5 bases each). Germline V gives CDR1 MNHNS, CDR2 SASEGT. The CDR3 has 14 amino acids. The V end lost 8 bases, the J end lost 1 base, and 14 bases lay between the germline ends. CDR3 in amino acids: CASSSWGSQETQYF. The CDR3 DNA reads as TGTGCCAGCTCTTCTTGGGGGTCCCAAGAGACCCAGTACTTC.

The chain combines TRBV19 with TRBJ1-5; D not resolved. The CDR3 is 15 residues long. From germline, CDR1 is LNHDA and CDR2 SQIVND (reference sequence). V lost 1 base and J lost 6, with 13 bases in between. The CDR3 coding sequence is TGTGCCAGTAGTATAGGGGGTGCTACGGGTCAGCCCCAGCATTTT. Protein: CASSIGGATGQPQHF.

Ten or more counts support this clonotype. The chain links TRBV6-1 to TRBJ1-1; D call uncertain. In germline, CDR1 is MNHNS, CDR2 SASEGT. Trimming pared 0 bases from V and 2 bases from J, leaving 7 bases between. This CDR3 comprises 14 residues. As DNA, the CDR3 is TGTGCCAGCAGTGAAGCCGGCAGAAACACTGAAGCTTTCTTT. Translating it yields CASSEAGRNTEAFF.

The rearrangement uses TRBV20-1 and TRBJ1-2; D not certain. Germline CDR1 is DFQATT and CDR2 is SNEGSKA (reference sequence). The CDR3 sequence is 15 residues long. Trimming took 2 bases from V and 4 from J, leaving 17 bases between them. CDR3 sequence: CSARNTEMGSYGYTF. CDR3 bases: TGCAGTGCTAGAAACACGGAGATGGGGTCCTATGGCTACACCTTC.

The CDR3, as DNA: TGTGCCAGCAGCCTTGGCGAGGGTGGCACCGGGGAGCTGTTTTTT. Its translation is CASSLGEGGTGELFF. This chain links TRBV11-1 with TRBJ2-2, with a weak D call TRBD2 (5 bases). The CDR3 extends over 15 amino acids. Trimming stripped 5 bases from V and 4 bases from J, with 14 bases between. CDR1 is SGHAT and CDR2 is FQDESV in the germline V gene (reference sequence).

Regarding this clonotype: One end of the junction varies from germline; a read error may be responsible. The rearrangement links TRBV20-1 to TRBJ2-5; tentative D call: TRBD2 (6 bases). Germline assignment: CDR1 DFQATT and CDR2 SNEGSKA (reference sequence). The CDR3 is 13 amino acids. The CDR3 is CSATSGLQVTQYF. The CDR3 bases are TGCAGTGCTACCAGCGGGTTGCAAGTGACCCAGTACTTC.